This T cell receptor beta chain was recovered during a study of T-cell reconstitution after alpha-beta-depleted transplantation in children. The germline V gene encodes CDR1 GTSNPN and CDR2 SVGIG (reference sequence). The CDR3 is made up of 13 amino acids. V was clipped by 7 bases and J by 2 bases, with 14 bases between them. Unique molecular identifiers were incorporated when the TCRbeta library was constructed. One entry per CDR3 protein results from TCRdb running MiXCR on the PCR reads. The repertoire holds 450,000 to 600,000 distinct CDR3 sequences, with roughly 18% as singletons. V and J are TRBV30 and TRBJ1-1, with D possibly matching TRBD1 (5 bases). This clonotype was sampled from a human donor who donated a stem cell graft to a child with acute lymphoblastic leukemia. The sample was PBMCs from the stem cell graft donor, taken from the stem cell graft. CDR3 sequence (DNA): TGTGCCTTTATCGGGACGGGAAACACTGAAGCTTTCTTT. This translates into CAFIGTGNTEAFF.